Below, 9 T cell receptor beta chains from the same sample are listed, as sequenced in a study of blood T cells in healthy people across ages. The second PCR ran about 6 to 12 cycles with a sample-barcoded 5' primer and J-beta primers. TCRdb analysed the 5' RACE reads with MiXCR anew, one entry per CDR3 protein. The repertoire holds hundreds of thousands of distinct CDR3 sequences, with 20% to 25% as singletons. The sample was blood. Every receptor here comes from a man in his 70s in good health.

This clonotype appeared a few times. This sequence joins TRBV6-1 and TRBJ1-2, with 8 bases fitting TRBD1. CDR3 size: 17 residues. From germline, CDR1 is MNHNS and CDR2 SASEGT. After removal of 6 bases from V and 7 bases from J, the junction contained 19 bases not matched to a gene. The CDR3 nucleotides are TGTGCCAGCAGAAACAATGGACAGGGAGGGCCCGGTCGTGGCTACACCTTC. Its protein product is CASRNNGQGGPGRGYTF.

This clonotype was detected only a few times. At one end, the junction sequence differs from germline, possibly due to a read error. The chain employs TRBV15 and TRBJ1-4; 10 nucleotides line up with TRBD1. Germline-derived CDR1 and CDR2 are LNHNV and YYDKDF (reference sequence). The length of the CDR3 is 15 residues. CDR3 bases: TGCGCCACCAGCAGAGATGGGACAGGGGAGGAAAAACTGTTTTTT. Its translation is CATSRDGTGEEKLFF.

The rearrangement joins TRBV25-1 to TRBJ1-2, with a possible D match to TRBD1 (5 bases). This CDR3 comprises 14 residues. Between the trimmed V and J ends, which lost 2 bases and 6 bases, there was a span of 13 bases. Germline V CDR1 and CDR2: MGHDK, SYGVNS. CDR3 region: CASSEPGPRDGYTF. In DNA, the CDR3 is TGTGCCAGCAGTGAACCCGGGCCCAGGGATGGCTACACCTTC.

This clonotype was observed a few times. The chain joins TRBV6-2 or TRBV6-3 to TRBJ1-1; 11 nucleotides agree with TRBD1. Germline V lookup: CDR1 MNHEY, CDR2 SVGEGT. This CDR3 has 14 amino acids. V gave up 4 bases and J gave up 5 bases; unmatched junction bases: 3. CDR3 in DNA: TGTGCCAGCAGTTCGGACAGGGGGCGGACTGAAGCTTTCTTT. Translated, it gives CASSSDRGRTEAFF.

This sequence joins TRBV3-1 and TRBJ2-5; 9 bases are a match to TRBD2. Judging by the DNA end, TRBJ2-1 fits better; the J call may be wrong. CDR3 length: 16 amino acids. Germline V gene sequence: CDR1 LGHDT, CDR2 YNNKEL (reference sequence). CDR3 in DNA: TGTGCCAGCAGCCAAGATAGCGGGGGTACTTACAATGAGCAGTTCTTC. Amino acids: CASSQDSGGTYNEQFF.

This sequence joins TRBV12-3 or TRBV12-4 and TRBJ2-3; D possibly corresponds to TRBD2 (6 bases). The CDR3 has 15 residues. With 6 bases removed from V and 2 bases from J, the gap between germline ends came to 15 bases. The CDR3 is CASSRGTGYTDTQYF. In DNA, the CDR3 is TGTGCCAGCAGCCGAGGGACTGGATACACAGATACGCAGTATTTT.

The V and J genes are TRBV29-1 and TRBJ2-4; a weak D match, TRBD2 (6 bases). V was shortened by 7 bases and J by 8 bases, with 21 bases between the two germline ends. CDR3 length: 14 amino acids. Germline lookup yields CDR1 SQVTM and CDR2 ANQGSEA. The CDR3 sequence is CSAEGGRDGDIQYF. In DNA form, the CDR3 reads TGCAGCGCCGAGGGAGGCCGGGACGGTGACATTCAGTACTTC. The full variable domain, rest sourced from reference TRBV29-1 and TRBJ2-4, is SAVISQKPSRDICQRGTSLTIQCQVDSQVTMMFWYRQQPGQSLTLIATANQGSEATYESGFVIDKFPISRPNLTFSTLTVSNMSPEDSSIYLCSAEGGRDGDIQYFGAGTRLSVL.

This clonotype was counted a few times. The rearrangement uses TRBV20-1 and TRBJ2-7, with 10 bases lining up with TRBD1. The J call may be incorrect, as the DNA end agrees better with TRBJ2-1. CDR1 is DFQATT, CDR2 SNEGSKA, per germline (reference sequence). This CDR3 comprises 14 residues. CDR3 loop: CSASFPGQGNEQFF. Written as DNA, the CDR3 is TGCAGTGCTAGTTTCCCGGGACAGGGGAATGAGCAGTTCTTC.

The J gene is TRBJ2-5, the V gene TRBV6-2 or TRBV6-3, with no clear D. TRBJ2-7 matches the DNA end more closely, so the J call is doubtful. The CDR3 runs 16 residues. Germline assignment: CDR1 MNHEY and CDR2 SVGEGT. The CDR3 here is CASSVSLEPVIYEQYF. DNA for the CDR3: TGTGCCAGCAGCGTCTCCCTAGAGCCCGTGATCTACGAGCAGTACTTC.